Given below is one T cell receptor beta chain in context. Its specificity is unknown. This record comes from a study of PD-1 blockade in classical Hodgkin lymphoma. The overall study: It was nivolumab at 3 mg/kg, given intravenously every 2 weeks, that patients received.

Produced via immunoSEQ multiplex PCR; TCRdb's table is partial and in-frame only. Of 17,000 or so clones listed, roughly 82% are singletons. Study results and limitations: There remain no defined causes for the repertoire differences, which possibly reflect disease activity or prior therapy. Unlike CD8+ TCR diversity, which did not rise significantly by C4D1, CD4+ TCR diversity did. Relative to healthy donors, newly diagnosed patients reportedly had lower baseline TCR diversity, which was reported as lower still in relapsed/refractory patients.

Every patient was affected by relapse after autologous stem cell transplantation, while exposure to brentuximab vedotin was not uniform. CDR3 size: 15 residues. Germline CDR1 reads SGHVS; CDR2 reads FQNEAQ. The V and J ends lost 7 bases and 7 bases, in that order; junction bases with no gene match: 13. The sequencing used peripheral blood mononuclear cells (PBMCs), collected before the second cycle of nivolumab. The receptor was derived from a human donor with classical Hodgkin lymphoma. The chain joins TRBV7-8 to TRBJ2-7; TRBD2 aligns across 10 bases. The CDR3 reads CASKRTSGWVGEQYF. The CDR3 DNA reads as TGTGCCAGCAAACGGACTAGCGGATGGGTAGGGGAGCAGTACTTC.